These 18 T cell receptor beta chains were sequenced from one sample in a study of T cell responses to AZD1222 COVID-19 vaccine. The method was immunoSEQ multiplex PCR; TCRdb's version includes in-frame clones alone and lacks a portion of them. The sample records 140,000 to 150,000 clones, roughly 89% being singletons. This sample comprised peripheral blood, obtained 28 days after the second AZD1222 dose. The source of these receptors is an adult who received the AZD1222 COVID-19 vaccine.

This clone was recorded once. The chain is built from TRBV19 and TRBJ2-7, with 12 bases identical to TRBD2. The V gene end was trimmed by 6 bases and the J gene end by 0 bases; junction bases not matched to a gene: 12. Germline values: CDR1 LNHDA, CDR2 SQIVND (reference sequence). The CDR3 is 18 residues long. DNA for the CDR3: TGTGCCAGTAGCCTCGGGACTAGCGGGCGCTATACCTCCTACGAGCAGTACTTC. Its translation: CASSLGTSGRYTSYEQYF.

The V gene is TRBV6-4, the J gene TRBJ1-5; a possible D gene is TRBD1 (6 bases). CDR1 and CDR2 (germline): MRHNA, SNTAGT. CDR3 length: 17 residues. Between the trimmed V and J ends, which lost 5 bases and 0 bases, there was a span of 17 bases. For the CDR3, the DNA is TGTGCCAGCAGTAAACCCCGGACAGTATATAGCAATCAGCCCCAGCATTTT. Translating gives CASSKPRTVYSNQPQHF.

The chain is built from TRBV5-4 and TRBJ1-1, with no clear D. In germline, CDR1 is SGHNT, CDR2 YYREEE (reference sequence). Trimming shortened V by 4 bases and J by 3 bases, and 10 bases separated the two germline ends. The length of the CDR3 is 13 residues. CDR3 loop: CASSLRLDTEAFF. DNA of the CDR3: TGTGCCAGCAGCCTCCGGTTGGACACTGAAGCTTTCTTT.

The chain links TRBV18 to TRBJ2-7; 9 nucleotides line up with TRBD1. Germline V CDR1 and CDR2: KGHSH, LQKENI. V lost 5 bases, J lost 0 bases, and 5 bases stayed unmatched. The CDR3 has 15 residues. CDR3 in DNA: TGTGCCAGCTCAGCCGGGACAGGGAGCTCCTACGAGCAGTACTTC. Protein product: CASSAGTGSSYEQYF.

The genes are TRBV5-5 and TRBJ2-7, with D perhaps TRBD1 or TRBD2 (5 bases each). Trimming took 0 bases from V and 3 from J, leaving 16 bases between them. CDR3 length: 16 residues. Per germline, CDR1 SGHKS and CDR2 YYEKEE (reference sequence). DNA of the CDR3: TGTGCCAGCAGCTTGGTGCCCGGGGCGGTAAGCTACGAGCAGTACTTC. Translating it yields CASSLVPGAVSYEQYF. Full variable domain (missing parts from reference TRBV5-5 and TRBJ2-7): DAGVTQSPTHLIKTRGQQVTLRCSPISGHKSVSWYQQVLGQGPQFIFQYYEKEERGRGNFPDRFSARQFPNYSSELNVNALLLGDSALYLCASSLVPGAVSYEQYFGPGTRLTVT.

The chain links TRBV27 to TRBJ1-5; 8 bases align to TRBD1. In germline, CDR1 is MNHEY, CDR2 SMNVEV (reference sequence). V shed 0 bases, J shed 5 bases, and the junction held 12 bases outside the gene matches. The CDR3 consists of 18 residues. The chain's CDR3 is CASSLSRPPTGGYQPQHF. The CDR3, as DNA: TGTGCCAGCAGTTTATCGCGGCCCCCAACAGGGGGTTATCAGCCCCAGCATTTT.

Comments on this clone: One junction end does not reproduce the germline sequence, and a read error may be involved. V and J are TRBV9 and TRBJ1-3; D gene ambiguous. This CDR3 is 16 amino acids long. Looked up from germline, CDR1 is SGDLS and CDR2 is YYNGEE. The CDR3 region is CASSATTGGSENTIYF. CDR3 bases: TGTGCCAGCAGCGCCACCACGGGAGGCTCTGAAAACACCATATATTTT.

The chain uses TRBV29-1 and TRBJ1-2; D is undetermined. CDR3 length equals 13 residues. Germline CDR1 and CDR2: SQVTM and ANQGSEA. Deletions cut 7 bases from V and 3 bases from J, with 15 bases between. The DNA of the CDR3 is TGCAGCGCCTCCGCCAAAGCCGACTATGGCTACACCTTC. This translates into CSASAKADYGYTF.

The chain is built from TRBV10-3 and TRBJ2-1; the D gene is possibly TRBD2 (5 bases). Germline-derived CDR1 and CDR2 are ENHRY and SYGVKD. The length of the CDR3 is 16 residues. V was shortened by 4 bases and J by 0 bases, with 13 bases between the two germline ends. The CDR3 loop reads CAISARTGSSYNEQFF. DNA for the CDR3: TGTGCCATCAGTGCACGCACGGGGAGCTCCTACAATGAGCAGTTCTTC.

This clone was counted a few times. The rearrangement uses TRBV7-3 and TRBJ1-1; D unresolved. Germline assignment: CDR1 SGHTA and CDR2 FQGTGA. This CDR3 region has 15 residues. V was shortened by 4 bases and J by 1 base, with 13 bases between the two germline ends. The CDR3 region is CASSSDLDGNTEAFF. In nucleotides, the CDR3 is TGTGCCAGCAGCTCCGACCTCGACGGGAACACTGAAGCTTTCTTT.

The chain carries TRBV9 and TRBJ2-3, with D perhaps TRBD1 (5 bases). The germline V and J ends were trimmed by 3 bases and 1 base, with 15 bases remaining between them. The CDR3 loop spans 16 amino acids. Germline CDR1 is SGDLS and CDR2 is YYNGEE. CDR3 bases: TGTGCCAGCAGCGAACTGGTGGGGCTGGGCACAGATACGCAGTATTTT. It encodes CASSELVGLGTDTQYF.

This clone appeared once. The genes are TRBV27 and TRBJ2-7; D call uncertain. The CDR3 extends over 12 amino acids. V was clipped by 8 bases and J by 7 bases, with 15 bases between them. Germline loops: CDR1 MNHEY, CDR2 SMNVEV (reference sequence). This CDR3 is CASGRFVGEQYF. CDR3 bases: TGTGCCAGCGGACGGTTTGTTGGTGAGCAGTACTTC.

The V gene is TRBV30, the J gene TRBJ1-5; D is perhaps TRBD1 (6 bases). The germline V gene encodes CDR1 GTSNPN and CDR2 SVGIG (reference sequence). The V end lost 2 bases, the J end lost 4 bases, and 21 bases lay between the germline ends. The length of the CDR3 is 17 residues. For the CDR3, the DNA is TGTGCCTGGAGTAAGGGGGGGGGCAAACTTTGGAATCAGCCCCAGCATTTT. The encoded protein is CAWSKGGGKLWNQPQHF. Combining the CDR3 with reference TRBV30 and TRBJ1-5 gives the whole variable domain SQTIHQWPATLVQPVGSPLSLECTVEGTSNPNLYWYRQAAGRGLQLLFYSVGIGQISSEVPQNLSASRPQDRQFILSSKKLLLSDSGFYLCAWSKGGGKLWNQPQHFGDGTRLSIL.

The V call is TRBV6-5, the J call TRBJ2-3; perhaps TRBD1 as D (6 bases). V gave up 8 bases and J gave up 2 bases, with 11 bases separating them. The V gene's germline CDR1 is MNHEY and CDR2 SVGAGI. The CDR3 runs to 13 residues. The CDR3 sequence: CASGWGPTDTQYF. The CDR3 DNA reads as TGTGCCAGCGGGTGGGGGCCCACAGATACGCAGTATTTT.

This clone was seen just once. This chain uses TRBV4-3 with TRBJ2-1, with D perhaps given as TRBD1 or TRBD2 (5 bases each). This CDR3 comprises 15 residues. The V gene lost 3 bases and the J gene lost 7 bases, with 16 bases spanning the gap. The germline V gene encodes CDR1 LGHNA and CDR2 YSLEER. The CDR3 loop reads CASSHGTTFTNEQFF. DNA for the CDR3: TGCGCCAGCAGCCACGGGACGACTTTTACAAATGAGCAGTTCTTC.

The CDR3 loop reads CASSVTGPDEKLFF. DNA for the CDR3: TGTGCCAGCAGCGTAACAGGGCCTGATGAAAAACTGTTTTTT. V usage is TRBV9 and J usage is TRBJ1-4; possibly TRBD1 for D (6 bases). The V end was cut by 1 base, the J end by 6 bases, with 10 bases between. The CDR3 extends over 14 amino acids. Germline CDR1 and CDR2: SGDLS and YYNGEE. The variable domain in full, with the rest retrieved from reference TRBV9 and TRBJ1-4, is DSGVTQTPKHLITATGQRVTLRCSPRSGDLSVYWYQQSLDQGLQFLIQYYNGEERAKGNILERFSAQQFPDLHSELNLSSLELGDSALYFCASSVTGPDEKLFFGSGTQLSVL.

This chain uses TRBV25-1 with TRBJ1-4; D ambiguous. This CDR3 has 15 residues. The V and J ends lost 5 bases and 6 bases respectively, with 16 bases between them. Germline values: CDR1 MGHDK, CDR2 SYGVNS. The CDR3 spells CASSWARKNDEKLFF. CDR3 nucleotide sequence: TGTGCCAGCAGTTGGGCGAGGAAGAACGATGAAAAACTGTTTTTT.

The gene calls are TRBV28 and TRBJ1-5; 11 bases agree with TRBD1. From germline, CDR1 is MDHEN and CDR2 SYDVKM. The CDR3 is made up of 15 amino acids. V gave up 6 bases and J gave up 5 bases; unmatched junction bases: 6. The CDR3 reads CASRPGTGGHQPQHF. The CDR3 DNA sequence: TGTGCCAGCAGACCGGGGACAGGGGGGCATCAGCCCCAGCATTTT.